This passage covers 16 T cell receptor beta chains from one sample sequenced in a study of blood T cell repertoires in COVID-19. This table comes from immunoSEQ multiplex PCR, and its TCRdb copy is limited to in-frame clones, with some not included. The data hold over 200,000 clones, with around nine tenths observed a single time. Sequenced: PBMCs or T cells enriched from blood (not recorded which). The source is a young man who had recovered from COVID-19.

This chain uses TRBV28 with TRBJ1-2; D call uncertain. The CDR3 loop spans 12 amino acids. With 7 bases removed from V and 8 bases from J, the gap between germline ends came to 14 bases. Germline-derived CDR1 and CDR2 are MDHEN and SYDVKM. This chain's CDR3 is CASTTGSWGYTF. CDR3 DNA: TGTGCCAGCACTACCGGGTCGTGGGGCTACACCTTC.

The V call is TRBV19, the J call TRBJ2-1; possible D gene TRBD1, 5 bases. The CDR3 totals 14 residues. With 3 bases removed from V and 10 bases from J, the gap between germline ends came to 16 bases. CDR1 and CDR2 (germline): LNHDA, SQIVND (reference sequence). CDR3 in DNA: TGTGCCAGTAGTATGGGCCAGGGATTAGGGGAGCAGTTCTTC. Translating it yields CASSMGQGLGEQFF. Drawing the rest from reference TRBV19 and TRBJ2-1, the complete variable domain is DGGITQSPKYLFRKEGQNVTLSCEQNLNHDAMYWYRQDPGQGLRLIYYSQIVNDFQKGDIAEGYSVSREKKESFPLTVTSAQKNPTAFYLCASSMGQGLGEQFFGPGTRLTVL.

As concerns this clone: One end of the junction varies from germline; a read error may be responsible. The chain couples TRBV28 to TRBJ1-2; D is unclear. CDR3 length equals 12 residues. CDR1 and CDR2 (germline): MDHEN, SYDVKM. The CDR3 region is CASSLGERVHYF. DNA for the CDR3: TGTGCCAGCAGTTTAGGTGAAAGAGTCCACTACTTC.

CDR3 sequence: CASSPGSNYGYTF. The DNA for the CDR3 is TGTGCCAGCTCACCCGGGTCGAACTATGGCTACACCTTC. The chain carries TRBV18 and TRBJ1-2; no definite D call. The V gene's germline CDR1 is KGHSH and CDR2 LQKENI. CDR3 size: 13 residues. The V end lost 3 bases, the J end lost 2 bases, and 7 bases lay between the germline ends.

Only one count was recorded for this clone. This chain links TRBV28 with TRBJ1-3; D remains ambiguous. The ends were cut back, 8 bases at V and 1 base at J, with 12 bases in the middle. Germline values: CDR1 MDHEN, CDR2 SYDVKM. This CDR3 comprises 14 residues. CDR3 amino acids: CASGLGGSGNTIYF. CDR3 nucleotides: TGTGCCAGCGGTCTGGGCGGGTCTGGAAACACCATATATTTT.

The rearrangement uses TRBV5-4 and TRBJ1-1; D is perhaps TRBD1 (5 bases). The germline V gene has CDR1 SGHNT and CDR2 YYREEE (reference sequence). V was clipped by 4 bases and J by 12 bases, with 16 bases between them. The CDR3 contains 12 residues. As DNA, the CDR3 is TGTGCCAGCAGCCCCCCGGGACTCTCTCCTTTCTTT. Its translation is CASSPPGLSPFF.

This clone was detected only a few times. This chain links TRBV5-4 with TRBJ1-2, with 7 bases lining up with TRBD1. The V gene end was trimmed by 4 bases and the J gene end by 4 bases; junction bases not matched to a gene: 4. Germline V CDR1 and CDR2: SGHNT, YYREEE (reference sequence). This CDR3 comprises 13 residues. The CDR3 reads CASSPTGIYGYTF. Here the CDR3 DNA reads TGTGCCAGCAGCCCGACAGGGATCTATGGCTACACCTTC. Full variable domain (rest looked up from reference TRBV5-4 and TRBJ1-2): ETGVTQSPTHLIKTRGQQVTLRCSSQSGHNTVSWYQQALGQGPQFIFQYYREEENGRGNFPPRFSGLQFPNYSSELNVNALELDDSALYLCASSPTGIYGYTFGSGTRLTVV.

CDR3 in DNA: TGTGCCAGCAGCCGGAGCGGGGATAAGCAGTTCTTC. Its protein is CASSRSGDKQFF. The chain couples TRBV7-2 to TRBJ2-1; TRBD2 matches 7 bases. V lost 5 bases to trimming and J lost 11 bases; unmatched junction nucleotides: 6. CDR3 length: 12 residues. Germline V lookup: CDR1 SGHTA, CDR2 FQGNSA.

The V call is TRBV6-2 or TRBV6-3, the J call TRBJ1-4; D is uncertain. Trimming removed 0 bases at V and 7 bases at J, with 21 bases between. CDR3 length: 18 residues. The germline V gene has CDR1 MNHEY and CDR2 SVGEGT. The DNA for the CDR3 is TGTGCCAGCAGTTACTCCGTTGGAGGCTCGACATCGGGTGAAAAACTGTTTTTT. Its translation: CASSYSVGGSTSGEKLFF.

This clone has a handful of counts. The rearrangement joins TRBV28 to TRBJ2-1; tentative D call: TRBD2 (6 bases). Germline CDR1 and CDR2: MDHEN and SYDVKM. Trimming took 5 bases from V and 4 from J, leaving 18 bases between them. This CDR3 region has 16 residues. CDR3 coding DNA: TGTGCCAGCAGTCCCCCGGGAGCATTCCCATACAATGAGCAGTTCTTC. It translates to CASSPPGAFPYNEQFF.

The gene calls are TRBV3-1 (or the pseudogene TRBV3-2) and TRBJ2-7, with 7 bases that match TRBD1. CDR1 and CDR2 (germline): LGHDT, YNNKEL (reference sequence). Trimming removed 3 bases from V and 5 bases from J; junction bases left unmatched: 10. This CDR3 is 15 amino acids long. The CDR3 region has the DNA TGTGCCAGCAGCCAGGGGGACAGAGCAAAGAACGAGCAGTACTTC. Protein product: CASSQGDRAKNEQYF.

Turning to this clone: The same CDR3 is also encoded by other DNA sequences in this sample. The gene calls are TRBV7-2 and TRBJ1-5; D unclear. The CDR3 loop spans 14 amino acids. Germline V gene lookup returns CDR1 SGHTA and CDR2 FQGNSA. Trimming stripped 0 bases from V and 4 bases from J, with 7 bases between. The DNA of the CDR3 is TGTGCCAGCAGCTTAGCTACGGGGAATCAGCCCCAGCATTTT. This sequence encodes CASSLATGNQPQHF. The variable domain in full, completed from reference TRBV7-2 and TRBJ1-5, reads GAGVSQSPSNKVTEKGKDVELRCDPISGHTALYWYRQSLGQGLEFLIYFQGNSAPDKSGLPSDRFSAERTGGSVSTLTIQRTQQEDSAVYLCASSLATGNQPQHFGDGTRLSIL.

This clone appeared once. The chain joins TRBV2 to TRBJ2-2, with D possibly being TRBD1 (6 bases). This CDR3 has 13 residues. Germline V CDR1 and CDR2: SNHLY, FYNNEI. The ends were cut back, 6 bases at V and 9 bases at J, with 14 bases in the middle. CDR3 loop: CASRNRALRELFF. CDR3 nucleotides: TGTGCCAGCAGAAACAGGGCTTTGAGGGAGCTGTTTTTT.

This chain joins TRBV28 and TRBJ2-7, with 10 bases identical to TRBD1. Losses at the gene ends were 8 bases for V and 4 bases for J; bases not matched to a gene: 11. CDR1 and CDR2 (germline): MDHEN, SYDVKM. This CDR3 is built from 15 residues. CDR3 sequence reads: CASQPEGQGTYEQYF. CDR3 DNA: TGTGCCAGCCAACCCGAGGGACAGGGGACGTACGAGCAGTACTTC.

This clone was seen more than once but under ten times. The V and J genes are TRBV9 and TRBJ2-7; TRBD1 matches 8 bases. Germline V gene sequence: CDR1 SGDLS, CDR2 YYNGEE. The CDR3 consists of 13 residues. V trimming: 6 bases; J trimming: 0 bases; junction bases outside the gene matches: 2. CDR3 nucleotide sequence: TGTGCCAGCAATACAGGGGGCTCCTACGAGCAGTACTTC. This translates into CASNTGGSYEQYF.

This chain joins TRBV6-4 and TRBJ1-5; D gene uncertain. Germline CDR1 MRHNA, CDR2 SNTAGT. The CDR3 extends over 14 amino acids. V dropped 6 bases and J dropped 0 bases, with 9 bases sitting between them. Here the CDR3 reads CASRNSRSNQPQHF. CDR3 bases: TGTGCCAGCAGAAATAGCCGTAGCAATCAGCCCCAGCATTTT.